The 27 T cell receptor beta chains given below trace back to one sample, sequenced in a study of human T cells and chemical hapten exposure. One entry per CDR3 protein results from TCRdb running MiXCR on the RACE reads. Among some 45,000 distinct CDR3 sequences listed, around 4.5% were seen once. Specified time point: healthy volunteer bleed at 2 weeks. Researchers extracted total RNA from unfractionated whole blood. Sequencing used whole blood. These receptors all stem from a human donor in good health. Some clones in this sample may be carry-over from other donors' samples.

In this sample, this clonotype turned up many times. This chain connects TRBV30 to TRBJ2-7, with D possibly TRBD2 on 5 matching bases. Germline CDR1 GTSNPN, CDR2 SVGIG (reference sequence). Trimming took off 1 base at V and 5 bases at J, with 15 bases between the two ends. The CDR3 is 14 amino acids. CDR3 region: CAWSGRGLFDEQYF. The DNA of the CDR3 is TGTGCCTGGAGTGGTCGTGGACTCTTCGACGAGCAGTACTTC.

The table lists this clonotype with many counts. The chain links TRBV28 to TRBJ2-7, with 9 bases fitting TRBD1. V gave up 6 bases and J gave up 5 bases; unmatched junction bases: 11. In germline, CDR1 is MDHEN, CDR2 SYDVKM. This CDR3 region has 15 residues. The CDR3 DNA follows: TGTGCCAGCAGCTCTGCGGGGACAGGGCTAGACGAGCAGTACTTC. Its translation is CASSSAGTGLDEQYF.

This clonotype has a handful of counts. The chain uses TRBV27 and TRBJ2-6; 7 bases align to TRBD1. CDR1 and CDR2 (germline): MNHEY, SMNVEV (reference sequence). This CDR3 contains 15 residues. V shed 6 bases, J shed 4 bases, and the junction held 6 bases outside the gene matches. CDR3 region: CASRETGLGANVLTF. The CDR3 DNA is TGTGCCAGCAGGGAGACAGGGCTCGGGGCCAACGTCCTGACTTTC.

Note on this clonotype: A much more abundant neighbour one base away suggests this may be a read error. The V call is TRBV12-3 or TRBV12-4, the J call TRBJ2-1; D is unclear. The germline V and J ends were trimmed by 4 bases and 9 bases, with 7 bases remaining between them. This CDR3 spans 11 amino acids. The CDR3 sequence: CASSCGGEQFF. The DNA for the CDR3 is TGTGCCAGCAGTTGCGGCGGTGAGCAGTTCTTC.

At least ten counts were recorded for this clonotype. The chain joins TRBV3-1 to TRBJ1-2; no clear D gene. Looked up from germline, CDR1 is LGHDT and CDR2 is YNNKEL (reference sequence). V shed 3 bases and J shed 4 bases, with 12 bases lying between them. The CDR3 runs to 14 residues. CDR3 sequence: CASSQLRDSYGYTF. Written as DNA, the CDR3 is TGTGCCAGCAGCCAGTTGAGGGATTCCTATGGCTACACCTTC.

This clonotype came up a few times. The genes are TRBV6-5 and TRBJ2-3; weak D call: TRBD1 (6 bases). The CDR3 has 15 residues. The germline CDR1 and CDR2 sequences are MNHEY and SVGAGI. V lost 6 bases to trimming and J lost 0 bases, with 13 bases between them. Written as DNA, the CDR3 is TGTGCCAGCAGCAGAAGGGGGATGAGCACAGATACGCAGTATTTT. This codes for CASSRRGMSTDTQYF.

This clonotype was counted ten times or more. The chain carries TRBV10-3 and TRBJ2-7; D tentatively fits TRBD1 or TRBD2 (5 bases each). This CDR3 contains 13 residues. Germline CDR1 reads ENHRY; CDR2 reads SYGVKD. V dropped 6 bases and J dropped 2 bases, with 11 bases sitting between them. CDR3 in amino acids: CAISRDPTYEQYF. The CDR3, as DNA: TGTGCCATCAGCCGGGACCCCACCTACGAGCAGTACTTC.

V is TRBV5-1 and J is TRBJ2-3; 7 bases match TRBD1. The CDR3 is made up of 16 amino acids. After removal of 1 base from V and 4 bases from J, the junction contained 9 bases not matched to a gene. Germline V gene data show CDR1 as SGHRS and CDR2 as YFSETQ. The CDR3 DNA reads TGCGCCAGCAGCTTGCAGAGGGGGCAAGTGGCAGATACGCAGTATTTT. It yields the protein CASSLQRGQVADTQYF.

This clonotype was picked up many times. V is TRBV29-1 and J is TRBJ2-1; maybe TRBD2 (6 bases). Germline values: CDR1 SQVTM, CDR2 ANQGSEA. The CDR3 contains 14 residues. V was shortened by 1 base and J by 5 bases, with 12 bases between the two germline ends. The CDR3 region is CSVEGSGPNNEQFF. The CDR3 DNA reads as TGCAGCGTTGAAGGTAGCGGCCCTAACAATGAGCAGTTCTTC.

This clonotype appeared many times. The chain links TRBV7-2 to TRBJ1-1, with no clear D. Germline loops: CDR1 SGHTA, CDR2 FQGNSA. The CDR3 has 13 residues. V was cut by 4 bases and J by 1 base, with 7 bases left in between. CDR3: CASSSYKNTEAFF. The CDR3 region has the DNA TGTGCCAGCAGCTCCTACAAGAACACTGAAGCTTTCTTT.

This clonotype was seen many times. The chain recombines TRBV12-3 or TRBV12-4 with TRBJ2-7, with D tentatively TRBD2 (5 bases). V gave up 6 bases and J gave up 1 base, with 7 bases separating them. The CDR3 is 12 amino acids. The CDR3 region has the DNA TGTGCCAGCAGCCGGACTTCCTACGAGCAGTACTTC. This sequence encodes CASSRTSYEQYF.

This clonotype has ten or more counts. The genes are TRBV6-5 and TRBJ2-7; the D gene could be TRBD1 or TRBD2 (5 bases each). CDR1 MNHEY and CDR2 SVGAGI come from the germline V gene. The CDR3 consists of 16 residues. Between the trimmed V and J ends, which lost 4 bases and 7 bases, there was a span of 23 bases. In nucleotides, the CDR3 is TGTGCCAGCAGTTGGTCAGCGAGGGGCCCCTCGGGGGAGCAGTACTTC. Translation: CASSWSARGPSGEQYF.

This clonotype was picked up a small number of times. The chain has TRBV29-1 and TRBJ2-7; TRBD2 matches at 12 bases. Unmatched junction bases numbered 4, after V lost 6 bases and J lost 4 bases. The germline V gene has CDR1 SQVTM and CDR2 ANQGSEA. The CDR3 consists of 13 residues. The CDR3 coding sequence is TGCAGCGTCAGCGGACTAGCGGGGTACGAGCAGTACTTC. Encoded protein: CSVSGLAGYEQYF.

This clonotype appeared a few times. CDR3 residues: CASSSRGGAGNTIYF. DNA of the CDR3: TGTGCCAGCAGTTCGAGAGGGGGCGCGGGAAACACCATATATTTT. V gene TRBV12-3 or TRBV12-4 combines with J gene TRBJ1-3; 7 nucleotides match TRBD1. V shed 4 bases, J shed 4 bases, and the junction held 7 bases outside the gene matches. The CDR3 runs 15 residues.

The table lists this clonotype with a few counts. The chain employs TRBV6-6 and TRBJ2-3; 11 positions agree with TRBD2. This CDR3 is built from 17 residues. J was trimmed by 2 bases and V by 7 bases; bases with no gene match: 11. CDR1 and CDR2 from the germline V gene are MNHNY and SVGAGI (reference sequence). The CDR3 nucleotides are TGTGCCAGCATCCAACCCTTAGCGGGAGGGACCACAGATACGCAGTATTTT. Amino acids: CASIQPLAGGTTDTQYF.

This clonotype was observed a handful of times. J is TRBJ1-2 and V is TRBV9; 7 bases fit TRBD1. The V gene end was trimmed by 4 bases and the J gene end by 3 bases; junction bases not matched to a gene: 9. Germline CDR1 and CDR2: SGDLS and YYNGEE. The CDR3 covers 15 residues. The CDR3 DNA reads as TGTGCCAGCAGCTCCCAAGGGGGCGCCCACTATGGCTACACCTTC. Translation: CASSSQGGAHYGYTF.

This clonotype was recorded at least ten times. V and J are TRBV12-3 or TRBV12-4 and TRBJ1-2; no definite D call. This CDR3 has 10 residues. Trimming pared 2 bases from V and 8 bases from J, leaving 3 bases between. As DNA, the CDR3 is TGTGCCAGCAGTTTACTGGGCTACACCTTC. Protein sequence: CASSLLGYTF.

This clonotype was detected ten times or more. The gene calls are TRBV5-6 and TRBJ2-7, with D perhaps TRBD1 (6 bases). The CDR3 runs to 15 residues. Germline V gene data show CDR1 as SGHDT and CDR2 as YYEEEE. The V and J ends lost 4 bases and 0 bases respectively, with 14 bases between them. The CDR3 is CASSSTGSYSYEQYF. The CDR3 DNA is TGTGCCAGCAGCAGTACAGGGAGCTACTCCTACGAGCAGTACTTC.

This clonotype was detected ten times or more. The genes are TRBV30 and TRBJ1-2; 7 bases map to TRBD1. J gave up 4 bases and V 8 bases, and 7 bases lay outside the gene matches. Germline V gene sequence: CDR1 GTSNPN, CDR2 SVGIG (reference sequence). This CDR3 is 12 amino acids long. CDR3 residues: CAQGGQSYGYTF. For the CDR3, the DNA is TGTGCCCAGGGGGGGCAGTCCTATGGCTACACCTTC.

This clonotype was picked up many times. The chain joins TRBV4-1 to TRBJ2-7, with TRBD2 identical over 8 bases. V shed 4 bases, J shed 5 bases, and the junction held 10 bases outside the gene matches. The CDR3 is 15 residues long. Germline loops: CDR1 MGHRA, CDR2 YSYEKL. The CDR3 sequence is CASSLLPGLGDEQYF. CDR3 nucleotide sequence: TGCGCCAGCAGCCTCCTTCCGGGACTAGGGGACGAGCAGTACTTC.

This clonotype was seen repeatedly, ten times or more. Here the CDR3 reads CASSLRGDEQYF. The CDR3 bases are TGTGCCAGCAGTTTACGGGGGGACGAGCAGTACTTC. This chain uses TRBV27 with TRBJ2-7; 7 bases agree with TRBD2. V lost 2 bases, J lost 5 bases, and 0 bases stayed unmatched. The CDR3 runs 12 residues. Germline CDR1 and CDR2: MNHEY and SMNVEV (reference sequence).

The chain carries TRBV24-1 and TRBJ1-2, with D possibly being TRBD1 (5 bases). This CDR3 is built from 14 residues. CDR1 is KGHDR and CDR2 is SFDVKD in the germline V gene. Trimming pared 3 bases from V and 4 bases from J, leaving 11 bases between. CDR3 coding DNA: TGTGCCACCAGTGATCCGGGACGGAGCTATGGCTACACCTTC. This codes for CATSDPGRSYGYTF.

The V call is TRBV9, the J call TRBJ1-1, with no clear D. Per germline, CDR1 SGDLS and CDR2 YYNGEE. V was clipped by 0 bases and J by 2 bases, with 8 bases between them. The CDR3 is 14 amino acids. CDR3 DNA: TGTGCCAGCAGCGTAGTCCCGGGTAACACTGAAGCTTTCTTT. Its translation: CASSVVPGNTEAFF. Variable domain in full (rest from reference TRBV9 and TRBJ1-1): DSGVTQTPKHLITATGQRVTLRCSPRSGDLSVYWYQQSLDQGLQFLIQYYNGEERAKGNILERFSAQQFPDLHSELNLSSLELGDSALYFCASSVVPGNTEAFFGQGTRLTVV.

This clonotype was recorded many times. This rearrangement joins TRBV28 to TRBJ2-3; TRBD2 is a possible D gene (5 bases). The CDR3 runs to 12 residues. Germline V lookup: CDR1 MDHEN, CDR2 SYDVKM. V was shortened by 6 bases and J by 4 bases, with 8 bases between the two germline ends. CDR3 nucleotide sequence: TGTGCCAGCAGCAAACTAGCAGATACGCAGTATTTT. Translated, it gives CASSKLADTQYF.

The chain couples TRBV7-9 to TRBJ1-1; the match to TRBD1 covers 7 bases. CDR1 and CDR2 (germline): SEHNR, FQNEAQ (reference sequence). V lost 1 base to trimming and J lost 7 bases; unmatched junction nucleotides: 9. The CDR3 runs to 15 residues. The CDR3, as DNA: TGTGCCAGCAGCTTAGTTGGGGACAGCCCGTTTGAAGCTTTCTTT. Translation: CASSLVGDSPFEAFF.

Ten or more counts support this clonotype. V is TRBV5-1 and J is TRBJ2-3, with a weak D call TRBD1 (5 bases). CDR3 length: 13 residues. Trimming left V 1 base short and J 6 bases short, with 9 bases between. Germline loops: CDR1 SGHRS, CDR2 YFSETQ. CDR3 in amino acids: CASSLLKGDTQYF. CDR3 nucleotides: TGCGCCAGCAGCTTGTTAAAGGGGGATACGCAGTATTTT.

This clonotype was counted at least ten times. This sequence joins TRBV4-2 and TRBJ2-3, with 14 bases lining up with TRBD2. Germline V gene lookup returns CDR1 LGHNA and CDR2 YNFKEQ. The CDR3 contains 17 residues. The trim removed 3 bases at V and 1 base at J, leaving 3 bases unmatched. CDR3 bases: TGTGCCAGCAGCCAGGAGACTAGCGGGAGGGGCACAGATACGCAGTATTTT. This sequence encodes CASSQETSGRGTDTQYF.